The clone carrying this TCR beta chain came up many times. Its target is unknown. The source of the sample is a study of regulatory T cells in long-lasting Graves disease. Study outcomes and limitations: TCR diversity in persistent Graves' patients was below that of newly diagnosed ones.

Both iRepertoire HTBI primers and Arm-PCR of CDR3 regions were used to build the TCR beta libraries. A single record per CDR3 protein comes from TCRdb applying MiXCR to the multiplex PCR reads. The table has almost 450,000 distinct CDR3 sequences, about a sixth seen once. Time point meaning: newly diagnosed GD, antithyroid drugs for less than 3 months. After RNA was extracted from PBMCs, the TCR library was made from it. These same data were also listed under a study on T cells in Graves' hyperthyroidism and ophthalmopathy. As reported in that work: Uncontrolled infections, other autoimmune diseases, pregnancy or lactation led to exclusion of patients. Using the HTBI primer set, a first-round RT-PCR was run on the TCR CDR3.

The material sequenced was peripheral blood mononuclear cells (PBMCs), taken at new diagnosis, from a patient treated with antithyroid drugs. The clonotype was recovered from a woman younger than 45 with Graves disease.

The CDR3 sequence is CASSLLDRWDQPQHF. CDR3 coding DNA: TGTGCCAGCAGCTTGTTGGATAGGTGGGATCAGCCCCAGCATTTT. This rearrangement joins TRBV5-5 to TRBJ1-5, with no clear D. The CDR3 consists of 15 residues. Trimming removed 1 base from V and 5 bases from J, with 13 bases in between. From germline, CDR1 is SGHKS and CDR2 YYEKEE (reference sequence).